A selection of T cell receptor beta chains follows, all from one sample in a study of patients and donors after allogeneic stem cell transplantation. MiXCR was run by TCRdb on the RT-PCR reads, yielding one entry per CDR3 protein. Among about 960,000 distinct CDR3 sequences listed, roughly 18% were seen once. The specimen was blood, either unsorted or a sorted T cell fraction (not recorded which). These receptors were taken from a human donor who was either an allogeneic HSCT recipient or a stem cell or donor lymphocyte infusion donor (not recorded which). It is not recorded whose cells these are; they may come from a transplant donor. Each CDR3 is given with its conserved first and last residue. Each record gives: clone size, V gene, D gene, J gene, CDR3 protein. A D gene is named only where the DNA matches it firmly. Size is omitted from some rows. Given values are once, few, many or a class for expanded clones.

>NA|TRBV13|NA|TRBJ2-3
CASSFLGEEDTQYF
>many|TRBV12-3/TRBV12-4|NA|TRBJ1-5
CASSLREGNQPQHF
>few|TRBV6-2/TRBV6-3|TRBD1|TRBJ1-2
CASRGTGRFGSYTF
>many|TRBV20-1|NA|TRBJ2-3
CSASLKTRADTQYF
>few|TRBV29-1|NA|TRBJ1-4
CSVEVGASNEKLFF
>NA|TRBV12-3/TRBV12-4|NA|TRBJ2-1
CASSLSPWDNEQFF
>NA|TRBV2|TRBD2|TRBJ2-1
CASSGRLAGVGDEQFF
>NA|TRBV2|NA|TRBJ1-1
CASREQGGDTEAFF
>few|TRBV4-2|TRBD2|TRBJ2-2
CASSQGGSRTGELFF
>NA|TRBV10-2|TRBD2|TRBJ2-1
CASSEIAGPSYNEQFF
>few|TRBV10-2|TRBD1|TRBJ2-5
CASSATIRGQETQYF
>NA|TRBV6-2/TRBV6-3|TRBD1|TRBJ2-6
CASTPGQGGSGANVLTF
>NA|TRBV7-9|TRBD1|TRBJ1-2
CASSPGQQNYGYTF
>few|TRBV5-5|NA|TRBJ2-1
CASSPISNEQFF
>NA|TRBV5-6|TRBD1|TRBJ1-5
CASSLDRGRGQPQHF
>NA|TRBV20-1|TRBD2|TRBJ2-1
CSARGAGEYNEQFF
>few|TRBV7-9|NA|TRBJ1-1
CASSPLWNTEAFF
>NA|TRBV7-2|TRBD2|TRBJ2-7
CASSLHSGVVSYEQYF
>few|TRBV9|NA|TRBJ2-3
CASSVALRDFSTDTQYF
>NA|TRBV6-2/TRBV6-3|NA|TRBJ2-7
CASSYYRESYEQYF
>few|TRBV12-3/TRBV12-4|TRBD2|TRBJ2-3
CATPTGGGLAGGPDLDTQYF
>many|TRBV15|NA|TRBJ2-1
CATSRDPDSEQFF
>NA|TRBV6-5|TRBD1|TRBJ2-1
CASSYSLQGVSYNEQFF
>few|TRBV5-1|NA|TRBJ2-5
CASSPTTARGETQYF
>NA|TRBV5-1|NA|TRBJ1-1
CASSLGDGREAFF
>few|TRBV29-1|TRBD1|TRBJ1-1
CSVERDRAGEAFF
>NA|TRBV5-1|NA|TRBJ2-7
CASSLESRQTYSFSYEQYF